This T cell receptor (beta chain) stems from a study of cytomegalovirus exposure and HLA in healthy donors. Study-wide context: Around 180 million T cells yielded approximately 100 million unique TCR beta sequences, as an earlier analysis found. Study results and caveats: Later analysis placed DRB1 highest and HLA-C lowest in TCR association rates, which differed by HLA locus. Three chains tied to CMV proved CMV antigen-specific in vitro.

The PCR was carried out with 60 Vbeta primers and 13 Jbeta primers. Measured with immunoSEQ multiplex PCR; TCRdb has only the in-frame clones, and not every one. This table holds 100,000 or so clones, about 81% found once. There were likely unrecorded immune exposures, though donors were nominally healthy when sampled. The V gene end was trimmed by 0 bases and the J gene end by 6 bases; junction bases not matched to a gene: 5. CDR3 length equals 15 residues. The germline V gene has CDR1 MGHRA and CDR2 YSYEKL. Turning to this clone: No antigen is known for it.

The material sequenced was PBMCs. The rearrangement links TRBV4-1 to TRBJ1-5; 7 positions match TRBD1. The receptor comes from a man between 40 and 49 years old in good health and CMV-seropositive. This chain's CDR3 is CASSQDDRASQPQHF. DNA for the CDR3: TGCGCCAGCAGCCAAGATGACAGGGCATCTCAGCCCCAGCATTTT.